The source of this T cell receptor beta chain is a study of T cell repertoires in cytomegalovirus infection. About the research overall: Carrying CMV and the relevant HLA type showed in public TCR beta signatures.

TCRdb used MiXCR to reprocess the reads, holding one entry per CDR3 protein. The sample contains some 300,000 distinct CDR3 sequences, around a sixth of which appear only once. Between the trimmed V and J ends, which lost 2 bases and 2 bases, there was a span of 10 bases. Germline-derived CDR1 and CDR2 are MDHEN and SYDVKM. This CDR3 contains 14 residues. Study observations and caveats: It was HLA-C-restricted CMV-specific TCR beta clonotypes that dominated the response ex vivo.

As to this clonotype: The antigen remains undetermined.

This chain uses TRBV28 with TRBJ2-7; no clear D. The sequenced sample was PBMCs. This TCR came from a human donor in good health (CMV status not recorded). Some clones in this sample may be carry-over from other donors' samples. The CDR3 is CASSLGQTTYEQYF. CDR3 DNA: TGTGCCAGCAGTTTAGGCCAGACGACCTACGAGCAGTACTTC.